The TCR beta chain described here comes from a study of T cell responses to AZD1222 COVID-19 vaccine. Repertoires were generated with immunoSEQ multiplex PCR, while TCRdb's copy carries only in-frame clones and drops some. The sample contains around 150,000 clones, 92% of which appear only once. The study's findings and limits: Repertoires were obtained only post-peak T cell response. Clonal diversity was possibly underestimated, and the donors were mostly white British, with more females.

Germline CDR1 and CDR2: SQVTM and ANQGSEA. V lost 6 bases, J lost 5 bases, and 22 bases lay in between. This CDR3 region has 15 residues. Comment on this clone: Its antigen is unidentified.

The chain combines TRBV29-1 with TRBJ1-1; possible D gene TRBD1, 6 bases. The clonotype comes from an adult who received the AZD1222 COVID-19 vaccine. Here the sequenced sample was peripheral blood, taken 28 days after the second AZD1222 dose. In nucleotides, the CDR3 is TGCAGCGTGGATAGGGGGACCATCGGGCGAACTGAAGCTTTCTTT. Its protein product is CSVDRGTIGRTEAFF.